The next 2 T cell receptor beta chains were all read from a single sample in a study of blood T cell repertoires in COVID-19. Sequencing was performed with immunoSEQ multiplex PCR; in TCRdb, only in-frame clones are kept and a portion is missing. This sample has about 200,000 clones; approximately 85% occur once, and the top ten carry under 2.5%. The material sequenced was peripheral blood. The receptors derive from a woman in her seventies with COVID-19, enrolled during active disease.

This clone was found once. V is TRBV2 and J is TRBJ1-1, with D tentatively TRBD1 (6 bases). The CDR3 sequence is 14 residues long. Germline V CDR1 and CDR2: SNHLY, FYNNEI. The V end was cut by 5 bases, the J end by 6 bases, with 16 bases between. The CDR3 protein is CASSLQGVVSEAFF. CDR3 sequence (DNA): TGTGCCAGCAGTTTACAGGGAGTAGTTTCTGAAGCTTTCTTT.

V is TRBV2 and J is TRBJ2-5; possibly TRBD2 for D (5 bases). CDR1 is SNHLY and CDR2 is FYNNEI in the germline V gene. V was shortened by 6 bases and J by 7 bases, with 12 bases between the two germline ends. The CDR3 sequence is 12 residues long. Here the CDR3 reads CASREAGGTQYF. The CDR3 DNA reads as TGTGCCAGCAGAGAGGCGGGCGGGACCCAGTACTTC.